This entry lists 16 T cell receptor beta chains sequenced from one sample in a study of blood T cell repertoires in COVID-19. The data were produced by immunoSEQ multiplex PCR, yet TCRdb's version contains in-frame clones alone and is incomplete. The table lists 100,000 to 150,000 clones, around four fifths of them singletons. The sequenced sample consisted of peripheral blood. The receptor source for this set is a human donor in a cohort sampled during active COVID-19.

The CDR3 region is CASRTGDSNEKLFF. For the CDR3, the DNA is TGTGCCAGTAGGACAGGGGATTCTAATGAAAAACTGTTTTTT. The chain has TRBV19 and TRBJ1-4, with 8 bases lining up with TRBD1. The CDR3 covers 14 residues. CDR1 LNHDA and CDR2 SQIVND come from the germline V gene (reference sequence). V dropped 6 bases and J dropped 3; count of bases not matched to a gene: 3. The full variable domain, completed using reference TRBV19 and TRBJ1-4, is DGGITQSPKYLFRKEGQNVTLSCEQNLNHDAMYWYRQDPGQGLRLIYYSQIVNDFQKGDIAEGYSVSREKKESFPLTVTSAQKNPTAFYLCASRTGDSNEKLFFGSGTQLSVL.

This chain connects TRBV27 to TRBJ2-1; D is unresolved. This CDR3 is built from 11 residues. Trimming removed 8 bases from V and 7 bases from J, with 9 bases in between. The germline CDR1 and CDR2 sequences are MNHEY and SMNVEV (reference sequence). The chain's CDR3 is CASGSGNEQFF. Written as DNA, the CDR3 is TGTGCCAGCGGGTCGGGTAATGAGCAGTTCTTC.

This chain joins TRBV18 and TRBJ1-2, with 7 bases that match TRBD1. V gave up 0 bases and J gave up 3 bases; unmatched junction bases: 10. The CDR3 covers 17 residues. Looked up from germline, CDR1 is KGHSH and CDR2 is LQKENI. The DNA of the CDR3 is TGTGCCAGCTCACCACCGGGCCCCGGGACAGACTACTATGGCTACACCTTC. Encoded protein: CASSPPGPGTDYYGYTF.

This chain connects TRBV24-1 to TRBJ2-1, with 7 bases lining up with TRBD2. V shed 2 bases and J 10 bases; nucleotides not matched to a gene: 7. The germline V gene encodes CDR1 KGHDR and CDR2 SFDVKD. The CDR3 covers 14 residues. CDR3 amino acids: CATSDSGGAGEQFF. The CDR3, as DNA: TGTGCCACCAGTGATTCGGGGGGAGCGGGGGAGCAGTTCTTC.

Regarding this clone: Other nucleotide sequences from this sample produce the same CDR3. The V gene is TRBV6-5, the J gene TRBJ1-6; 8 bases map to TRBD1. Germline V gene sequence: CDR1 MNHEY, CDR2 SVGAGI. V lost 6 bases and J lost 5; bases outside the gene matches: 6. CDR3 size: 15 residues. CDR3 DNA sequence: TGTGCCAGCAGGCCACGACAGGGGAATAATTCACCCCTCCACTTT. Translating gives CASRPRQGNNSPLHF.

J is TRBJ1-2 and V is TRBV4-3, with D unclear. CDR1 and CDR2 from the germline V gene are LGHNA and YSLEER. Trimming pared 1 base from V and 6 bases from J, leaving 12 bases between. The length of the CDR3 is 14 residues. This CDR3 reads CASSQGGPSDGYTF. CDR3 coding DNA: TGCGCCAGCAGCCAAGGAGGGCCATCGGATGGCTACACCTTC.

This clone has a handful of counts. The rearrangement uses TRBV27 and TRBJ2-7; 7 bases match TRBD1. Germline assignment: CDR1 MNHEY and CDR2 SMNVEV (reference sequence). CDR3 length: 15 residues. J gave up 0 bases and V 6 bases, and 8 bases lay outside the gene matches. The CDR3 region has the DNA TGTGCCAGCAGGCTTCAAACAGGGGCCTCCTACGAGCAGTACTTC. Translated, it gives CASRLQTGASYEQYF.

J is TRBJ1-2 and V is TRBV5-1; 9 nucleotides agree with TRBD1. Unmatched junction bases numbered 9, after V lost 4 bases and J lost 2 bases. The CDR3 has 16 amino acids. Germline CDR1 SGHRS, CDR2 YFSETQ. CDR3 DNA sequence: TGCGCCAGCAGCCTCCAACCGGGACAGGGCAACTATGGCTACACCTTC. Residues: CASSLQPGQGNYGYTF. Looking up the rest from reference TRBV5-1 and TRBJ1-2 gives the full variable domain: KAGVTQTPRYLIKTRGQQVTLSCSPISGHRSVSWYQQTPGQGLQFLFEYFSETQRNKGNFPGRFSGRQFSNSRSEMNVSTLELGDSALYLCASSLQPGQGNYGYTFGSGTRLTVV.

DNA of the CDR3: TGTGCCACCAGCCGCACGGGGCAGGGGAGCACAGATACGCAGTATTTT. Protein product: CATSRTGQGSTDTQYF. V and J are TRBV15 and TRBJ2-3; TRBD1 might be the D (6 bases). CDR1 LNHNV and CDR2 YYDKDF come from the germline V gene (reference sequence). This CDR3 comprises 16 residues. V lost 5 bases, J lost 0 bases, and 15 bases lay in between.

This rearrangement joins TRBV6-2 or TRBV6-3 to TRBJ2-7, with D tentatively TRBD2 (5 bases). The CDR3 has 16 amino acids. Looked up from germline, CDR1 is MNHEY and CDR2 is SVGEGT. V was trimmed by 0 bases and J by 5 bases, leaving 17 bases between them. Written as DNA, the CDR3 is TGTGCCAGCAGTTACTCAATAAGCGGCCCAAAGGACGAGCAGTACTTC. Encoded protein: CASSYSISGPKDEQYF.

The chain uses TRBV30 and TRBJ2-2; 9 nucleotides agree with TRBD1. Germline V gene lookup returns CDR1 GTSNPN and CDR2 SVGIG (reference sequence). The CDR3 is 16 amino acids. J gave up 4 bases and V 2 bases, and 8 bases lay outside the gene matches. In nucleotides, the CDR3 is TGTGCCTGGAGTCCCCCCGGGACAGGGCTCACCGGGGAGCTGTTTTTT. Translating it yields CAWSPPGTGLTGELFF.

This clone was observed once. The genes are TRBV12-3 or TRBV12-4 and TRBJ2-7; the D is unclear. The V and J ends lost 3 bases and 2 bases respectively, with 8 bases between them. There are 13 residues in the CDR3. The CDR3 nucleotides read TGTGCCAGCAGTTTTGGGCAGACCTACGAGCAGTACTTC. As protein: CASSFGQTYEQYF.

The gene calls are TRBV7-6 and TRBJ1-1; maybe TRBD1 (6 bases). Germline V gene data show CDR1 as SGHVS and CDR2 as FNYEAQ. Trimming shortened V by 4 bases and J by 1 base, and 7 bases separated the two germline ends. The CDR3 has 13 residues. The CDR3 sequence: CASSSQGNTEAFF. CDR3 DNA sequence: TGTGCCAGCAGCTCACAGGGGAACACTGAAGCTTTCTTT.

The V call is TRBV7-9, the J call TRBJ1-1; D gene unclear. The CDR3 has 14 amino acids. Trimming pared 5 bases from V and 3 bases from J, leaving 13 bases between. Germline values: CDR1 SEHNR, CDR2 FQNEAQ (reference sequence). The CDR3 protein is CASSPAWSDTEAFF. The CDR3, as DNA: TGTGCCAGCAGCCCCGCTTGGTCGGACACTGAAGCTTTCTTT. Using reference TRBV7-9 and TRBJ1-1 for the parts outside the CDR3, the full variable domain is DTGVSQNPRHKITKRGQNVTFRCDPISEHNRLYWYRQTLGQGPEFLTYFQNEAQLEKSRLLSDRFSAERPKGSFSTLEIQRTEQGDSAMYLCASSPAWSDTEAFFGQGTRLTVV.

This chain links TRBV7-2 with TRBJ2-3; 8 bases are a match to TRBD1. This CDR3 has 14 amino acids. The V and J ends lost 5 bases and 4 bases, in that order; junction bases with no gene match: 5. Germline V gives CDR1 SGHTA, CDR2 FQGNSA. The CDR3 DNA reads TGTGCCAGCAGCCTCGGACAGGGACCAGATACGCAGTATTTT. Its protein product is CASSLGQGPDTQYF.

This chain links TRBV2 with TRBJ1-2, with D hard to call. This CDR3 has 12 amino acids. Germline V lookup: CDR1 SNHLY, CDR2 FYNNEI. V was cut by 6 bases and J by 8 bases, with 13 bases left in between. CDR3 DNA: TGTGCCAGCAGGGAGAGAGGGCCGGGCTACACCTTC. Amino acid sequence: CASRERGPGYTF.